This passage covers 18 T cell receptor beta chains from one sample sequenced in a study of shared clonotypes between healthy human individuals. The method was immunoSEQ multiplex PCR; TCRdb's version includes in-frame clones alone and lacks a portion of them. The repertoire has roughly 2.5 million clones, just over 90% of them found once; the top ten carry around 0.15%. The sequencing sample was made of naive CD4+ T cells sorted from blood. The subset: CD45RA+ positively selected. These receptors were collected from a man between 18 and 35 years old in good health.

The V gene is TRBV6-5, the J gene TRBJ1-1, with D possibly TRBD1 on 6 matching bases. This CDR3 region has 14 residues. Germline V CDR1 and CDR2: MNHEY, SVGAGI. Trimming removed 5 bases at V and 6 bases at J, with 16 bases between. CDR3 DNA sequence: TGTGCCAGCAGTACAGTCTGGGGGCAGGCTGAAGCTTTCTTT. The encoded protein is CASSTVWGQAEAFF.

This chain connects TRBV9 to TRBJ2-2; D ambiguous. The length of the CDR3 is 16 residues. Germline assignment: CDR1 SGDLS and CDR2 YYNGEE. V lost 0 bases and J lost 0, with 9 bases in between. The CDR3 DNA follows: TGTGCCAGCAGCGTAGCGACCTCACCGAACACCGGGGAGCTGTTTTTT. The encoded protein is CASSVATSPNTGELFF.

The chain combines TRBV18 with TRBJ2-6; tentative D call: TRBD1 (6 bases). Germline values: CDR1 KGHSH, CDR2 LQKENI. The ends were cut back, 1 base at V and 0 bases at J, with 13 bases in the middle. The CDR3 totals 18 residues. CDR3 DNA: TGTGCCAGCTCACCACAGAATACAGGGAGCTCTGGGGCCAACGTCCTGACTTTC. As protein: CASSPQNTGSSGANVLTF.

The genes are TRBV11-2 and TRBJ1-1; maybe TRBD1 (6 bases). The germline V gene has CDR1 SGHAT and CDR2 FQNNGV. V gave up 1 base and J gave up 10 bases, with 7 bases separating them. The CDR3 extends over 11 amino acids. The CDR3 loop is CASSLVQGAFF. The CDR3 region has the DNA TGTGCCAGCAGCTTAGTACAGGGAGCTTTCTTT. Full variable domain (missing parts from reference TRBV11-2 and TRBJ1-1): EAGVAQSPRYKIIEKRQSVAFWCNPISGHATLYWYQQILGQGPKLLIQFQNNGVVDDSQLPKDRFSAERLKGVDSTLKIQPAKLEDSAVYLCASSLVQGAFFGQGTRLTVV.

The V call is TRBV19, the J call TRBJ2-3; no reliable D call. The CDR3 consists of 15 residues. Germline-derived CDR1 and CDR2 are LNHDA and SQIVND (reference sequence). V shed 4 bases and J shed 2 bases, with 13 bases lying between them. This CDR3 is CASSRDEVYTDTQYF. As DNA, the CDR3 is TGTGCCAGTAGTAGAGACGAAGTCTACACAGATACGCAGTATTTT.

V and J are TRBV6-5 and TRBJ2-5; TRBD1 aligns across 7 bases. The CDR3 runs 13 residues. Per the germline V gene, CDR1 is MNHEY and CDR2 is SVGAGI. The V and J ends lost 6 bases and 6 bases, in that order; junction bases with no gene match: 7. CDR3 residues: CASSRDRDQTQYF. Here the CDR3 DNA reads TGTGCCAGCAGCCGCGACAGGGACCAGACCCAGTACTTC.

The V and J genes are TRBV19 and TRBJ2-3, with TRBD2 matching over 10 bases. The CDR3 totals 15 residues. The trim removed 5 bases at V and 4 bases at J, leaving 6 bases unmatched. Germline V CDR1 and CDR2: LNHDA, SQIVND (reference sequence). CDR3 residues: CASSLAGARADTQYF. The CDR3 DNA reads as TGTGCCAGTAGTCTAGCGGGAGCTCGAGCAGATACGCAGTATTTT.

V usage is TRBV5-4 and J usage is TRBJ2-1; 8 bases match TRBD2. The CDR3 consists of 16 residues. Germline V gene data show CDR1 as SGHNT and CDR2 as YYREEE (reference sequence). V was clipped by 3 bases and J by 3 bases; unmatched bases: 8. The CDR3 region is CASSWELAENYNEQFF. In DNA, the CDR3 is TGTGCCAGCAGCTGGGAACTAGCGGAAAACTACAATGAGCAGTTCTTC.

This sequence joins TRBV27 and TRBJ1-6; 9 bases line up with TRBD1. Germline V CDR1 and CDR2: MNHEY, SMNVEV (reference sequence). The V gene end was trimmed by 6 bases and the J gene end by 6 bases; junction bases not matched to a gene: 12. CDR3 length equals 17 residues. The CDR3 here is CASSRLGDRATNSPLHF. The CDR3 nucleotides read TGTGCCAGCAGCCGATTGGGGGACAGGGCGACTAATTCACCCCTCCACTTT.

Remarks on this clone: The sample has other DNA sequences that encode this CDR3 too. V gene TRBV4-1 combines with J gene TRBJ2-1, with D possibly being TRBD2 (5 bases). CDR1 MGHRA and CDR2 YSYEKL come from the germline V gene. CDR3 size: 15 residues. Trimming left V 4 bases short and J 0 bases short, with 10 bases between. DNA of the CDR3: TGCGCCAGCAGCCTTCTGGGGAGCTCCTACAATGAGCAGTTCTTC. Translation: CASSLLGSSYNEQFF.

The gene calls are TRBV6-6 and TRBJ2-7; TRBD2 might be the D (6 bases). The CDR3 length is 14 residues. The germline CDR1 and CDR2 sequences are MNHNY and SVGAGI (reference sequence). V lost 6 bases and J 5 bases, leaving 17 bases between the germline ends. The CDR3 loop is CASRPGGGINEQYF. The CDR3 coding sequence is TGTGCCAGCAGACCTGGGGGAGGTATAAACGAGCAGTACTTC.

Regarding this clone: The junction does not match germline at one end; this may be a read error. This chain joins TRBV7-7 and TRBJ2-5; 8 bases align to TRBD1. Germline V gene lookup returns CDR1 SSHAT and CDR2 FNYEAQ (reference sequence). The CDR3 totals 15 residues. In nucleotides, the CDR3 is TGTGCTAGCAGCTCCGGACAGGGACCCTCGGAGACCCAGTACTTC. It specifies CASSSGQGPSETQYF.

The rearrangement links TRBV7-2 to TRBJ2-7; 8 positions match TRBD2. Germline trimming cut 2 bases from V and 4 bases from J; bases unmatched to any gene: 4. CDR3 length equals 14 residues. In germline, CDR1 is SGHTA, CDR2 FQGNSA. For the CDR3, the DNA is TGTGCCAGCAGCTTACAGCGGGAGTTGTACGAGCAGTACTTC. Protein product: CASSLQRELYEQYF.

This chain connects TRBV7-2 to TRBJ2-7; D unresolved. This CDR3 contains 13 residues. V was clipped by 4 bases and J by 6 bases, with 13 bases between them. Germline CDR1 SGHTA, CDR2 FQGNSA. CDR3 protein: CASSSQLQFEQYF. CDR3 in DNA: TGTGCCAGCAGCTCGCAACTGCAGTTCGAGCAGTACTTC.

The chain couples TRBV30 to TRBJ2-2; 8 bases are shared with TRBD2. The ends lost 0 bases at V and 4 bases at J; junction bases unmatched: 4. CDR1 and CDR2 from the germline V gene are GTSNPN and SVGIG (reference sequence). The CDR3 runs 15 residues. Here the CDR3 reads CAWSVQRGRTGELFF. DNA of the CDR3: TGTGCCTGGAGTGTCCAGCGGGGGCGCACCGGGGAGCTGTTTTTT.

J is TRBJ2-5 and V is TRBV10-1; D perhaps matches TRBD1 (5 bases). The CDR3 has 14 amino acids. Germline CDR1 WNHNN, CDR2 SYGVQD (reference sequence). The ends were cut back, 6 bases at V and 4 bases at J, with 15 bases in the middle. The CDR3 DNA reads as TGCGCCAGCAGCCAGGAGCAGGGCAGAGAGACCCAGTACTTC. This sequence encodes CASSQEQGRETQYF.

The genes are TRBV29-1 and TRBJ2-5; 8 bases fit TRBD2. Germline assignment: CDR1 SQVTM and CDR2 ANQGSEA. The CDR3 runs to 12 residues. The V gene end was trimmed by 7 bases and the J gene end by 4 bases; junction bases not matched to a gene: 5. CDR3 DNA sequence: TGCAGCGCCGCGGGGGGCCGAGAGACCCAGTACTTC. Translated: CSAAGGRETQYF. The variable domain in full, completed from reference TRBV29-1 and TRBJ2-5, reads SAVISQKPSRDICQRGTSLTIQCQVDSQVTMMFWYRQQPGQSLTLIATANQGSEATYESGFVIDKFPISRPNLTFSTLTVSNMSPEDSSIYLCSAAGGRETQYFGPGTRLLVL.

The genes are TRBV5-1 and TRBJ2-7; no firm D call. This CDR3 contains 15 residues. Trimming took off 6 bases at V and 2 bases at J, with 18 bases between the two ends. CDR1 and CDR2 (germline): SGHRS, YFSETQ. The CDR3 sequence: CASTLSPQLAYEQYF. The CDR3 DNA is TGCGCCAGCACCCTCTCCCCGCAGTTAGCCTACGAGCAGTACTTC.